This TCR beta chain is from a study of cytomegalovirus exposure and HLA in healthy donors. On the study more broadly: HLA-typed donors contributed some 83 million unique TCRs, which were held in an early data release.

V lost 3 bases and J lost 2; bases outside the gene matches: 3. Germline V gene sequence: CDR1 SGHTA, CDR2 FQGTGA. CDR3 length equals 15 residues. 60 Vbeta and 13 Jbeta primers were used in PCR. Clones were read by immunoSEQ multiplex PCR, and TCRdb kept only the in-frame ones, dropping some. Of around 200,000 clones in the sample, less than 90% are singletons; the top ten hold about 1.6%. Study-wide points: The study labeled 170 or so TCR beta chains cytomegalovirus-associated.

A note on this clone: The antigen remains undetermined.

This TCR came from a middle-aged man in good health and CMV-seronegative. This chain links TRBV7-3 with TRBJ2-7; 11 positions match TRBD2. What was sequenced was PBMCs. The CDR3 loop reads CASSLGLAVTYEQYF. The CDR3 DNA reads as TGTGCCAGCAGCTTGGGACTAGCGGTTACCTACGAGCAGTACTTC.